This T cell receptor (beta chain) was found in a study of blood T cell repertoires in COVID-19. Study-wide context: Collection of acute and convalescent COVID-19 samples took place in the United States, Italy and Spain.

Authors' processing steps: Nucleated cell counts were estimated from reference gene primer amplification. Produced via immunoSEQ multiplex PCR; TCRdb's table is partial and in-frame only. Clone size and V and J calls were adopted from that table, with D and trimming inferred from the DNA. The sample holds around 260,000 clones, around 87% seen once. J lost 4 bases, V lost 5 bases, and 16 bases had no gene match. Germline V gene lookup returns CDR1 MNHEY and CDR2 SMNVEV (reference sequence). The CDR3 loop spans 17 amino acids. Sequencing was carried out using peripheral blood. The chain joins TRBV27 to TRBJ1-2, with 7 bases lining up with TRBD1. The receptor was isolated from a woman between 50 and 59 years old with acute or convalescent COVID-19. CDR3 DNA: TGTGCCAGCAGTCCGTGGAGGGGGCAAGTTAAGGGCTATGGCTACACCTTC. Residues: CASSPWRGQVKGYGYTF.